This T cell receptor (beta chain) derives from a study of shared clonotypes between healthy human individuals. CD45RA-negative memory and CD45RA+ naive subsets were split from the CD4+ cells. Remarks on this clone: Its antigen is unidentified. The same CDR3 arises from other DNA sequences in this sample as well.

General study points: Relative to their counterparts shared across all four donors, non-shared clonotypes exhibited diminished generation probabilities.

The data were produced by immunoSEQ multiplex PCR, yet TCRdb's version contains in-frame clones alone and is incomplete. The table has 2 million to 2.5 million clones, 92% seen once. There are 10 residues in the CDR3. CDR1 is DFQATT, CDR2 SNEGSKA, per germline (reference sequence). With 5 bases removed from V and 0 bases from J, the gap between germline ends came to 1 base. The chain links TRBV20-1 to TRBJ2-5; D remains ambiguous. Sequenced material: naive CD4+ T cells from PBMCs. The subset: CD45RA+ positively selected. This receptor was obtained from a man aged 18 to 35 in good health. Some clones in this sample may be carry-over from other donors' samples. Here the CDR3 reads CSAYQETQYF. DNA for the CDR3: TGCAGTGCTTACCAAGAGACCCAGTACTTC.